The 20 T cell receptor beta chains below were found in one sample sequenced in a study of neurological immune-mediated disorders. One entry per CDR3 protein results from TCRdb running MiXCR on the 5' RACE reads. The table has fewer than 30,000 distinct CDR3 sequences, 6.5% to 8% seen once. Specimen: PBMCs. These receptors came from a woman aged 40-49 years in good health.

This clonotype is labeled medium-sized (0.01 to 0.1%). Here the CDR3 reads CASSLSSNGRGEQYF. For the CDR3, the DNA is TGTGCCAGCAGTTTAAGTTCCAACGGAAGGGGCGAGCAGTACTTC. The chain carries TRBV28 and TRBJ2-7, with D possibly matching TRBD1 (5 bases). This CDR3 contains 15 residues. From germline, CDR1 is MDHEN and CDR2 SYDVKM. V dropped 2 bases and J dropped 6 bases, with 17 bases sitting between them.

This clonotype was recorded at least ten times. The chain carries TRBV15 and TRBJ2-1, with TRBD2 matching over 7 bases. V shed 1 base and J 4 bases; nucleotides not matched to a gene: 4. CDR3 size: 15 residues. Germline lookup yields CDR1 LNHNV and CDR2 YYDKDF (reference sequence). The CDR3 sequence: CATSRGGGGYNEQFF. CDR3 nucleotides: TGTGCCACCAGCAGAGGCGGGGGTGGGTACAATGAGCAGTTCTTC.

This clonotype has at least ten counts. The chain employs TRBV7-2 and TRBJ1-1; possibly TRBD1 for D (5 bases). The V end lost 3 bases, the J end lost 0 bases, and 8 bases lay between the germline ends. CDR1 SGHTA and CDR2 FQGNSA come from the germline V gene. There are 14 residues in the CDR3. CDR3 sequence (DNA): TGTGCCAGCAGCTTCAGGGAGATGAACACTGAAGCTTTCTTT. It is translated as CASSFREMNTEAFF.

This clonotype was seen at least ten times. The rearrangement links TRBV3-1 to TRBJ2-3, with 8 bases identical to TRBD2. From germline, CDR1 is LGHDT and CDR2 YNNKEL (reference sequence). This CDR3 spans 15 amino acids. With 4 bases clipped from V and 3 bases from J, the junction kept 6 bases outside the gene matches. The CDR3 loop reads CASSLSTSVTDTQYF. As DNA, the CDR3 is TGTGCCAGCAGCCTTTCGACTAGCGTTACAGATACGCAGTATTTT.

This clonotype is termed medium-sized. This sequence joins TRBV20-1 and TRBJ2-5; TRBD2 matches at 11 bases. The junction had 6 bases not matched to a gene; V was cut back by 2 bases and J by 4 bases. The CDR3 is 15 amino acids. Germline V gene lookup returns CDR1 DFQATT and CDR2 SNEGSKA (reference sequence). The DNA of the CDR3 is TGCAGTGCTAGACTACTAGCGGGAGACCTAGAGACCCAGTACTTC. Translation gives CSARLLAGDLETQYF.

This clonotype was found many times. As DNA, the CDR3 is TGTGCCAGCAGCTTACCCGACGCAGGGCTTCAGTTCTTC. Its protein is CASSLPDAGLQFF. The V call is TRBV7-2, the J call TRBJ2-1, with D perhaps TRBD1 (5 bases). V gave up 2 bases and J gave up 13 bases, with 15 bases separating them. Germline V CDR1 and CDR2: SGHTA, FQGNSA. The CDR3 runs 13 residues. Supplemented by reference TRBV7-2 and TRBJ2-1, the full variable domain reads GAGVSQSPSNKVTEKGKDVELRCDPISGHTALYWYRQSLGQGLEFLIYFQGNSAPDKSGLPSDRFSAERTGGSVSTLTIQRTQQEDSAVYLCASSLPDAGLQFFGPGTRLTVL.

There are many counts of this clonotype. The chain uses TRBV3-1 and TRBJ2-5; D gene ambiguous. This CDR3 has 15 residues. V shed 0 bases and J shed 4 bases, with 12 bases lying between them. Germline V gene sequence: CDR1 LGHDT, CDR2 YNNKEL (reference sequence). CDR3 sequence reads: CASSQERRLGETQYF. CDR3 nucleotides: TGTGCCAGCAGCCAAGAGCGACGGCTAGGAGAGACCCAGTACTTC.

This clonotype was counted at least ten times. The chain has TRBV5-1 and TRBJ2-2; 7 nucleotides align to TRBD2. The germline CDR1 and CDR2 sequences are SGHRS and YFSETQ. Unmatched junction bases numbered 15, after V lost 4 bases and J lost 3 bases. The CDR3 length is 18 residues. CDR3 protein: CASSPNPVAGVDTGELFF. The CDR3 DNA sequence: TGCGCCAGCAGCCCAAATCCCGTAGCGGGTGTGGACACCGGGGAGCTGTTTTTT.

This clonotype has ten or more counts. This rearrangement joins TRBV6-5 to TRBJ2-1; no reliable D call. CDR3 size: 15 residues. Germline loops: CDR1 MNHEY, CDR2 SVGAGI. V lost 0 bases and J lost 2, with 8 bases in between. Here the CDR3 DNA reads TGTGCCAGCAGTTACTCGAATATGGCCTACAATGAGCAGTTCTTC. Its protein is CASSYSNMAYNEQFF.

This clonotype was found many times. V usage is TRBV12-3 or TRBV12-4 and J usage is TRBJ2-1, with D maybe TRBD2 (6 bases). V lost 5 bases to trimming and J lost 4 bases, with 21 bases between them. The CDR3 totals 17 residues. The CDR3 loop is CASSTTPGPRGYNEQFF. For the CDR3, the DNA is TGTGCCAGCAGTACTACCCCCGGACCGCGGGGATACAATGAGCAGTTCTTC.

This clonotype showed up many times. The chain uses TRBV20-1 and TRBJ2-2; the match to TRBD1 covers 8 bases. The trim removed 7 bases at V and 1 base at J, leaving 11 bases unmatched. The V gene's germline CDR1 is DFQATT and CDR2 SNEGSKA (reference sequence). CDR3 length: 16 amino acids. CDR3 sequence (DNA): TGCAGTGTGAAACCGTCCGGGACAGGGAACACCGGGGAGCTGTTTTTT. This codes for CSVKPSGTGNTGELFF.

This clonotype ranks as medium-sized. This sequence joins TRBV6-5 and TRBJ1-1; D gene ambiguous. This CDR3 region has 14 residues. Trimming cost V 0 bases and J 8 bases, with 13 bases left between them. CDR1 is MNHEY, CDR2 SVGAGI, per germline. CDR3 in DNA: TGTGCCAGCAGTTACTCGATATCAGGAAGGGAAGCTTTCTTT. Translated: CASSYSISGREAFF.

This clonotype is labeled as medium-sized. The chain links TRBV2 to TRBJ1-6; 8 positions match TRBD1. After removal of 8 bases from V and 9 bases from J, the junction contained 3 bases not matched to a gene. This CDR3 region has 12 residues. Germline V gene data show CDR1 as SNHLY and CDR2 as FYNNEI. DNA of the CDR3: TGTGCCAGCGGACAGGGTACTTCACCCCTCCACTTT. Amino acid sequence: CASGQGTSPLHF. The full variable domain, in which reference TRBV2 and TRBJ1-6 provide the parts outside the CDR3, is EPEVTQTPSHQVTQMGQEVILRCVPISNHLYFYWYRQILGQKVEFLVSFYNNEISEKSEIFDDQFSVERPDGSNFTLKIRSTKLEDSAMYFCASGQGTSPLHFGNGTRLTVT.

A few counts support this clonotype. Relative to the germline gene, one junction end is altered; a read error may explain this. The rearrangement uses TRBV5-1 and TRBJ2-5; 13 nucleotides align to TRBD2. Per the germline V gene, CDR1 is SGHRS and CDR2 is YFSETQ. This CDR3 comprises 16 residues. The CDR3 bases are TGCACCAGCAGCTCCTGGACTAGCGGGAGCGGGGAGACCCAGTACTTC. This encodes CTSSSWTSGSGETQYF.

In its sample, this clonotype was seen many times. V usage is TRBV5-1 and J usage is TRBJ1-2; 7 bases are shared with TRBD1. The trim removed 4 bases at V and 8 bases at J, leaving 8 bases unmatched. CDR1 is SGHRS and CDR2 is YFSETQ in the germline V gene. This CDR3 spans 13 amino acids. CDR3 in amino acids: CASSTEQGRGYTF. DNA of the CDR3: TGCGCCAGCAGCACGGAACAGGGGCGCGGCTACACCTTC.

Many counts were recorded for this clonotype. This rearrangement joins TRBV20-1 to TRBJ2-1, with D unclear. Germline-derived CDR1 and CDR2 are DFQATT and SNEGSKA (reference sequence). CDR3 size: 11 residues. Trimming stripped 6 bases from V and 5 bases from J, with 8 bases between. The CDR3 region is CSAPDHNEQFF. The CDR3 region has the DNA TGCAGTGCCCCGGACCACAATGAGCAGTTCTTC.

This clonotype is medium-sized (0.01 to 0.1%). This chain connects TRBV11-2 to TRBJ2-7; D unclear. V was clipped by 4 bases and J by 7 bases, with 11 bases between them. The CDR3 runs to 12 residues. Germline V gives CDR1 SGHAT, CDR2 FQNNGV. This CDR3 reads CASSSSGWEQYF. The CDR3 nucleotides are TGTGCCAGCAGCTCTTCCGGGTGGGAGCAGTACTTC.

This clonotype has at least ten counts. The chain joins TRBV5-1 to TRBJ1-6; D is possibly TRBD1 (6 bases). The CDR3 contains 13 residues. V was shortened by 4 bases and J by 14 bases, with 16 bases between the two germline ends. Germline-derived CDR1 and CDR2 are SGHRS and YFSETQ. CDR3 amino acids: CASSAQPDSALHF. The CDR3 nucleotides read TGCGCCAGCAGCGCCCAGCCGGACAGTGCCCTCCACTTT.

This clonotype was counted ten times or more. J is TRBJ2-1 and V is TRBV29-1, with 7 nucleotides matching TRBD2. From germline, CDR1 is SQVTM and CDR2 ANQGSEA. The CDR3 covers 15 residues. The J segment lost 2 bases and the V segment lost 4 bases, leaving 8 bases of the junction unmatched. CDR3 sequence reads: CSVGRTGGPYNEQFF. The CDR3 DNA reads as TGCAGCGTTGGTCGCACGGGAGGACCCTACAATGAGCAGTTCTTC.

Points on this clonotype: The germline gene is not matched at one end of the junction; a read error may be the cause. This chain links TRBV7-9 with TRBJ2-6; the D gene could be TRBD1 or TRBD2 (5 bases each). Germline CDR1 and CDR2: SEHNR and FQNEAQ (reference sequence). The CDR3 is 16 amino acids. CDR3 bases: TGTGCCAGCAGCTTAGCAGGGGCGCGAGGGGCCAACGTCCTGACTTTT. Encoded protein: CASSLAGARGANVLTF.